The next 9 T cell receptor beta chains were all read from a single sample in a study of T cell responses to AZD1222 COVID-19 vaccine. The protocol was immunoSEQ multiplex PCR, while the TCRdb copy is restricted to in-frame clones and leaves out a portion. The sample shows approximately 140,000 clones, around 90% of them seen only once. This material consisted of peripheral blood, taken 28 days after the second AZD1222 dose. These TCRs come from an adult who received the AZD1222 COVID-19 vaccine.

Only one count was recorded for this clone. The chain employs TRBV10-3 and TRBJ2-7, with 10 nucleotides matching TRBD2. The CDR3 is made up of 15 amino acids. Looked up from germline, CDR1 is ENHRY and CDR2 is SYGVKD. With 0 bases clipped from V and 6 bases from J, the junction kept 5 bases outside the gene matches. The CDR3 nucleotides read TGTGCCATCAGTGAGTCGACAGCGGGAGGGCGCGAGCAGTACTTC. Translation gives CAISESTAGGREQYF.

This clone has just one count. The DNA of the CDR3 is TGTGCCAGCAGCGCTTCACGGGGTTGGGAAGGGGAGCTGTTTTTT. It translates to CASSASRGWEGELFF. The chain uses TRBV9 and TRBJ2-2, with D possibly being TRBD2 (5 bases). The V and J ends lost 3 bases and 8 bases respectively, with 17 bases between them. Germline-derived CDR1 and CDR2 are SGDLS and YYNGEE. The CDR3 is 15 residues long.

V gene TRBV14 combines with J gene TRBJ1-1; D may be TRBD1 (5 bases). The germline V gene encodes CDR1 SGHDN and CDR2 FVKESK. This CDR3 is 13 amino acids long. Trimming stripped 6 bases from V and 0 bases from J, with 8 bases between. The CDR3 nucleotides are TGTGCCAGCAGAGAGGGACTGAACACTGAAGCTTTCTTT. Encoded protein: CASREGLNTEAFF.

A few counts support this clone. The rearrangement links TRBV15 to TRBJ1-5, with 7 bases that match TRBD1. The CDR3 runs to 16 residues. Trimming removed 3 bases from V and 7 bases from J; junction bases left unmatched: 12. CDR1 is LNHNV, CDR2 YYDKDF, per germline (reference sequence). The CDR3 loop is CATSSYPRQGGQPQHF. CDR3 sequence (DNA): TGTGCCACCAGCAGTTACCCCCGACAGGGCGGGCAGCCCCAGCATTTT.

The chain recombines TRBV29-1 with TRBJ1-1, with D possibly being TRBD1 (5 bases). The germline V gene has CDR1 SQVTM and CDR2 ANQGSEA. The V and J ends lost 5 bases and 0 bases respectively, with 16 bases between them. The CDR3 runs to 15 residues. The CDR3 region is CSVPKGNSMNTEAFF. In DNA form, the CDR3 reads TGCAGCGTTCCGAAGGGGAACTCTATGAACACTGAAGCTTTCTTT.

For the CDR3, the DNA is TGTGCCAGCTCACCATCGCAGCCCGGGGGGCCCGGGGAGCTGTTTTTT. Its protein product is CASSPSQPGGPGELFF. The chain carries TRBV18 and TRBJ2-2, with D perhaps matching TRBD2 (7 bases). The CDR3 contains 16 residues. Trimming cost V 2 bases and J 6 bases, with 16 bases left between them. From germline, CDR1 is KGHSH and CDR2 LQKENI.

The chain joins TRBV2 to TRBJ1-2, with D possibly TRBD1 on 6 matching bases. The CDR3 contains 14 residues. The ends were cut back, 6 bases at V and 5 bases at J, with 16 bases in the middle. CDR1 is SNHLY and CDR2 is FYNNEI in the germline V gene. The CDR3 DNA is TGTGCCAGCAGGCTCTCAGGGGAACTTTATGGCTACACCTTC. Translation: CASRLSGELYGYTF.

In its sample, this clone was seen once. The chain couples TRBV5-1 to TRBJ2-7, with a weak D call TRBD2 (5 bases). CDR1 and CDR2 from the germline V gene are SGHRS and YFSETQ. The ends were cut back, 4 bases at V and 0 bases at J, with 14 bases in the middle. This CDR3 is 15 amino acids long. The CDR3 DNA reads as TGCGCCAGCAGCCCCCTTCCGGGATTCTCCTACGAGCAGTACTTC. As protein: CASSPLPGFSYEQYF.

The chain couples TRBV6-1 to TRBJ1-1; a weak D match, TRBD1 (6 bases). CDR3 length: 16 residues. The germline gives CDR1 MNHNS, CDR2 SASEGT. The V gene lost 4 bases and the J gene lost 6 bases, with 21 bases spanning the gap. CDR3 loop: CASSGRPTNREPEAFF. CDR3 sequence (DNA): TGTGCCAGCAGTGGCCGACCTACCAACAGGGAGCCTGAAGCTTTCTTT.